This TCR beta chain was retrieved from a study of radiotherapy plus CTLA-4 blockade in lung cancer. Profiled with immunoSEQ multiplex PCR; TCRdb holds only in-frame clones, not every one. The sample holds 43,000 or so clones; about three quarters are singletons and the top ten take around 3.4%. CDR1 and CDR2 (germline): LNHDA, SQIVND (reference sequence). V was shortened by 3 bases and J by 2 bases, with 11 bases between the two germline ends. The CDR3 loop spans 15 amino acids. As to this clone: The antigen remains unidentified.

Study-wide results and limits: Alongside interferon-beta, early blood T cell clone dynamics were reportedly the best predictor of response. The study found tumor-derived TCR clones expanded in blood after radiotherapy plus ipilimumab.

The chain uses TRBV19 and TRBJ1-5; TRBD1 might be the D (5 bases). The sample here was peripheral blood, taken from a patient treated with radiotherapy plus ipilimumab. The TCR comes from a human donor with non-small cell lung cancer who had a complete response to radiotherapy plus ipilimumab. CDR3 DNA sequence: TGTGCCAGTAGTATCAGGGTACGGGGCAATCAGCCCCAGCATTTT. Translated: CASSIRVRGNQPQHF.